This entry concerns a single T cell receptor beta chain. This sample was included in a study of blood T cells in healthy people across ages. Using a J-beta primer mix together with a sample-barcoded 5' primer, a second PCR was run for about 7 to 12 cycles. In TCRdb, the 5' RACE reads were re-called with MiXCR into one record per CDR3 protein. The repertoire holds around 1,000,000 distinct CDR3 sequences, with 20% to 25% as singletons. Deletions cut 5 bases from V and 2 bases from J, with 13 bases between. The CDR3 runs 14 residues. Germline loops: CDR1 SGHTA, CDR2 FQGNSA. The sample was also linked to a second study, of T cells of mothers and their children. Turning to that study: Unrelated mother-child pairs always had slightly, but never significantly, lower normalized overlap than related pairs.

This sequence originates from a girl between 2 and 10 years old in good health. The V and J genes are TRBV7-2 and TRBJ2-7, with D unclear. Material: blood. The CDR3 DNA follows: TGTGCCAGCAGCGACCCGGGTGAGGCCTACGAGCAGTACTTC. Encoded protein: CASSDPGEAYEQYF. The full variable domain, rest sourced from reference TRBV7-2 and TRBJ2-7, is GAGVSQSPSNKVTEKGKDVELRCDPISGHTALYWYRQSLGQGLEFLIYFQGNSAPDKSGLPSDRFSAERTGGSVSTLTIQRTQQEDSAVYLCASSDPGEAYEQYFGPGTRLTVT.